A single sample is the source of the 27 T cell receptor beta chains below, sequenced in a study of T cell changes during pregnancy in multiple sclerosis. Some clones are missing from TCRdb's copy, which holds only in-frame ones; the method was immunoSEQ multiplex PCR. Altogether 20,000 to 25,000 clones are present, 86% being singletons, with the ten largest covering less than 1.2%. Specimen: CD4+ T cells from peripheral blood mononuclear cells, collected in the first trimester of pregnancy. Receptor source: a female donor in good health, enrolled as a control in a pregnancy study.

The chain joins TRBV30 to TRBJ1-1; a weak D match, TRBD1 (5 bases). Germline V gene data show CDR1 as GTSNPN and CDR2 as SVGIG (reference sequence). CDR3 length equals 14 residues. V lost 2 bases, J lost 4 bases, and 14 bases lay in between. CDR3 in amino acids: CAWSRWGASTEAFF. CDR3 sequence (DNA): TGTGCCTGGAGTAGGTGGGGCGCGAGCACTGAAGCTTTCTTT.

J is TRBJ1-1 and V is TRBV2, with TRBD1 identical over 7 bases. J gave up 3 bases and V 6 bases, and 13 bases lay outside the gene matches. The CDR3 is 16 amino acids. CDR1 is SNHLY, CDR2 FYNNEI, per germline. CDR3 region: CASSYGTVREDTEAFF. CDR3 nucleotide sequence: TGTGCCAGCAGCTACGGGACAGTTAGGGAGGACACTGAAGCTTTCTTT.

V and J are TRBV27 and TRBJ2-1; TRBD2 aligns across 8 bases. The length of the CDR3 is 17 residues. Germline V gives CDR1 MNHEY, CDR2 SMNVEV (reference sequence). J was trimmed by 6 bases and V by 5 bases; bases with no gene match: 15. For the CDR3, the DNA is TGTGCCAGCAGTCCTTCGGGCGCCGGGGGGGAGTCCAATGAGCAGTTCTTC. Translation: CASSPSGAGGESNEQFF.

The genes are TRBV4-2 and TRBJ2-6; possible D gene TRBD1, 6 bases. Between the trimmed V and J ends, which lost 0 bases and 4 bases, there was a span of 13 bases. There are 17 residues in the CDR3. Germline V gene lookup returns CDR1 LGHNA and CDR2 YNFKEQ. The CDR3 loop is CASSQEATGSGANVLTF. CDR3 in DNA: TGTGCCAGCAGCCAAGAAGCTACAGGGTCAGGGGCCAACGTCCTGACTTTC.

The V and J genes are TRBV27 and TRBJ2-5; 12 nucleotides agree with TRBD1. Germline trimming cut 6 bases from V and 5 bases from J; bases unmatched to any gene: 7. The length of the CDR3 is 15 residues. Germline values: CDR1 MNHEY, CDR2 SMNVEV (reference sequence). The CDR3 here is CASRSGQGARETQYF. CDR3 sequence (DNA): TGTGCCAGCAGGTCGGGACAGGGGGCTCGGGAGACCCAGTACTTC.

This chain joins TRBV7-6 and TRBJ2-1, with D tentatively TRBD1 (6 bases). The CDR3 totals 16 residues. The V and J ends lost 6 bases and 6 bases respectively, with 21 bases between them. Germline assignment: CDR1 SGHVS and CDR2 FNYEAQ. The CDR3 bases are TGTGCCAGCAGACCAATCAGGGGTGTTAGAAGCAATGAGCAGTTCTTC. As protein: CASRPIRGVRSNEQFF.

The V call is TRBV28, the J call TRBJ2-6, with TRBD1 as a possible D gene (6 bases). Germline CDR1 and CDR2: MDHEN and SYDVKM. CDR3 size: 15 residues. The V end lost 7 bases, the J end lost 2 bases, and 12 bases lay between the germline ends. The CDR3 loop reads CASNLQGPGANVLTF. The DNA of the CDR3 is TGTGCCAGCAATCTACAGGGACCTGGGGCCAACGTCCTGACTTTC.

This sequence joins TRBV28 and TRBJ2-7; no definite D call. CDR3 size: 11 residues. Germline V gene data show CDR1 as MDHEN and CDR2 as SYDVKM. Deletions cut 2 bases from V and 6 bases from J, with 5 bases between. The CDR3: CASSLDFEQYF. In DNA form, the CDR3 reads TGTGCCAGCAGTTTAGACTTCGAGCAGTACTTC. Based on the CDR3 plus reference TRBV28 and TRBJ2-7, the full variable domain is DVKVTQSSRYLVKRTGEKVFLECVQDMDHENMFWYRQDPGLGLRLIYFSYDVKMKEKGDIPEGYSVSREKKERFSLILESASTNQTSMYLCASSLDFEQYFGPGTRLTVT.

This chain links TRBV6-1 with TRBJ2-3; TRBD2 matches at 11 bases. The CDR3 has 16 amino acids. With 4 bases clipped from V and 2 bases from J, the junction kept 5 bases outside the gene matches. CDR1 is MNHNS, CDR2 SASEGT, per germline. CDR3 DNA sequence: TGTGCCAGCAGTGCTACTAGCGGGAGCGTCACAGATACGCAGTATTTT. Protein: CASSATSGSVTDTQYF.

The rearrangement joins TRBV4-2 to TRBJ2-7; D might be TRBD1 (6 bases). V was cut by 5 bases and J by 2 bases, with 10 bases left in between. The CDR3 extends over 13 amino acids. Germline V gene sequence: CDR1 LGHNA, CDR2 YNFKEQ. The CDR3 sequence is CASSKGQTYEQYF. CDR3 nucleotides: TGTGCCAGCAGCAAAGGACAGACCTACGAGCAGTACTTC.

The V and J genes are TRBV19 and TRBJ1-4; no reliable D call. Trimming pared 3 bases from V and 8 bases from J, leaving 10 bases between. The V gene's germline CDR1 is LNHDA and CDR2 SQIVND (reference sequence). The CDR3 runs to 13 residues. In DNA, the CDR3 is TGTGCCAGTAGTATGAGTCGGAGGGAAAAACTGTTTTTT. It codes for CASSMSRREKLFF. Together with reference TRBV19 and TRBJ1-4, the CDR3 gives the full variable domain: DGGITQSPKYLFRKEGQNVTLSCEQNLNHDAMYWYRQDPGQGLRLIYYSQIVNDFQKGDIAEGYSVSREKKESFPLTVTSAQKNPTAFYLCASSMSRREKLFFGSGTQLSVL.

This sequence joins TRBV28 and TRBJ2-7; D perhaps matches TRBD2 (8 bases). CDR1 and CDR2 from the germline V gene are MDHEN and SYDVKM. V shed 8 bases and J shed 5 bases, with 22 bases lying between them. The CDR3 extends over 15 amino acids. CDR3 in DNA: TGTGCCAGCCTCCCCAGGGGGAGCGGGAGCCACGAGCAGTACTTC. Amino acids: CASLPRGSGSHEQYF.

In nucleotides, the CDR3 is TGTGCCAAATCCTTTTTGGACAGGGGCCACGAGCAGTACTTC. This gives the protein CAKSFLDRGHEQYF. V gene TRBV27 combines with J gene TRBJ2-7; 9 bases are shared with TRBD1. Germline V lookup: CDR1 MNHEY, CDR2 SMNVEV (reference sequence). V was clipped by 10 bases and J by 5 bases; unmatched bases: 12. The CDR3 totals 14 residues.

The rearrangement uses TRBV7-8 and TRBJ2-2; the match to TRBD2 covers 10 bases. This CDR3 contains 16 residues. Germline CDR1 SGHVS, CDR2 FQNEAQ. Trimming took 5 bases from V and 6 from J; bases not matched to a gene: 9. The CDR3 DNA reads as TGTGCCAGCAGCCCGCCTAGCGGGAGAGGGGCCGGGGAGCTGTTTTTT. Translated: CASSPPSGRGAGELFF.

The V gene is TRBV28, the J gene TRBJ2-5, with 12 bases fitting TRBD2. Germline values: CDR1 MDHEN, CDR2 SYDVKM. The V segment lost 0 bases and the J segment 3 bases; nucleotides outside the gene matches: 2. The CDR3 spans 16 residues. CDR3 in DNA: TGTGCCAGCAGTTTATGGGGACTAGCGGGTGAAGAGACCCAGTACTTC. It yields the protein CASSLWGLAGEETQYF.

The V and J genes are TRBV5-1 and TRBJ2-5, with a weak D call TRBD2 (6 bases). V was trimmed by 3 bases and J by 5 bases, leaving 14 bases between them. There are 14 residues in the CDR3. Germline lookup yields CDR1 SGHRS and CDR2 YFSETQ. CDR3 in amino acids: CASSSAGTQETQYF. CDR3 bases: TGCGCCAGCAGCTCTGCCGGGACTCAGGAGACCCAGTACTTC.

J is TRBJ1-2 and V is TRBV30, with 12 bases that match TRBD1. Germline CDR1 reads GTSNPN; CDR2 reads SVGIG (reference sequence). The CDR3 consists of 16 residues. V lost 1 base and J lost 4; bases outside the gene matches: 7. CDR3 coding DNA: TGTGCCTGGAGTGGGGACAGGGGGCCGGGAGGCTATGGCTACACCTTC. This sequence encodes CAWSGDRGPGGYGYTF. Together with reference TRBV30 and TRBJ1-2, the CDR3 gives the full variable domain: SQTIHQWPATLVQPVGSPLSLECTVEGTSNPNLYWYRQAAGRGLQLLFYSVGIGQISSEVPQNLSASRPQDRQFILSSKKLLLSDSGFYLCAWSGDRGPGGYGYTFGSGTRLTVV.

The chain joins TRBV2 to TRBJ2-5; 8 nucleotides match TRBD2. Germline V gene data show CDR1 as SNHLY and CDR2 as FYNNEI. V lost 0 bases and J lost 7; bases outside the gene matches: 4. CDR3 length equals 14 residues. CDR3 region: CASSEAGGLVTQYF. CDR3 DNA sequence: TGTGCCAGCAGTGAAGCAGGGGGACTAGTGACCCAGTACTTC. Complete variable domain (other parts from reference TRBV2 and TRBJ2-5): EPEVTQTPSHQVTQMGQEVILRCVPISNHLYFYWYRQILGQKVEFLVSFYNNEISEKSEIFDDQFSVERPDGSNFTLKIRSTKLEDSAMYFCASSEAGGLVTQYFGPGTRLLVL.

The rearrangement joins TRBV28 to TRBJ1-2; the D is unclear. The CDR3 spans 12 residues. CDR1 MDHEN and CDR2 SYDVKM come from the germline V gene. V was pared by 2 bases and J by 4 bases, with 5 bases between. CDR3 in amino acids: CASSLEGYGYTF. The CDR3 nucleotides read TGTGCCAGCAGTTTAGAGGGCTATGGCTACACCTTC.

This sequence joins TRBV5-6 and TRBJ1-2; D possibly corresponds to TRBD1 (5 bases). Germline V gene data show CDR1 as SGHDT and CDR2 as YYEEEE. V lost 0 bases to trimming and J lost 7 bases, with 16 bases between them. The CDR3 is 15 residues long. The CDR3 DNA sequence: TGTGCCAGCAGCTTGGACGGCAGGGTAAGGGCTGGCTACACCTTC. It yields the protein CASSLDGRVRAGYTF.

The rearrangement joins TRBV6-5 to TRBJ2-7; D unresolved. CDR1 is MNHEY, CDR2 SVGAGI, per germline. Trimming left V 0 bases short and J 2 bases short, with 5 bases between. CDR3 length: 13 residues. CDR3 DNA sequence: TGTGCCAGCAGTTACTCTTTCACCTACGAGCAGTACTTC. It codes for CASSYSFTYEQYF.

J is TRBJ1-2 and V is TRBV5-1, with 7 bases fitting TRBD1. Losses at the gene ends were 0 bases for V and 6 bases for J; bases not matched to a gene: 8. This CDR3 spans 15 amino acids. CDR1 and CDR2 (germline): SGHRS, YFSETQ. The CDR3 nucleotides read TGCGCCAGCAGCTTGGTTCCAGGGGGACTAGATGGCTACACCTTC. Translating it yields CASSLVPGGLDGYTF.

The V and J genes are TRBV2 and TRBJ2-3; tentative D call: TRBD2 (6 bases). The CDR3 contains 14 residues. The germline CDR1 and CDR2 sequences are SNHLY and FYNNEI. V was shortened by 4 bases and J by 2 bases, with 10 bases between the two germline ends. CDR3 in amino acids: CASSAGVPTDTQYF. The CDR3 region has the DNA TGTGCCAGCAGTGCGGGGGTTCCCACAGATACGCAGTATTTT.

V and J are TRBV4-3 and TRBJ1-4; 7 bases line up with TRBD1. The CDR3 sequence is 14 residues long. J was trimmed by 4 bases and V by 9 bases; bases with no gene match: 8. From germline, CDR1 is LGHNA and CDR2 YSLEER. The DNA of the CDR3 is TGCGCCAGTGGGCAGGGACAGCATAATGAAAAACTGTTTTTT. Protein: CASGQGQHNEKLFF.

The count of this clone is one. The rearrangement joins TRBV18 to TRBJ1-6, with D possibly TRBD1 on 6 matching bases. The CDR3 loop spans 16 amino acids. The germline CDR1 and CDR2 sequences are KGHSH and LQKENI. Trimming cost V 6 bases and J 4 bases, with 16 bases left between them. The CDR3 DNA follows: TGTGCCAGCTCGAACCAGGACAGAGGATATAATTCACCCCTCCACTTT. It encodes CASSNQDRGYNSPLHF.

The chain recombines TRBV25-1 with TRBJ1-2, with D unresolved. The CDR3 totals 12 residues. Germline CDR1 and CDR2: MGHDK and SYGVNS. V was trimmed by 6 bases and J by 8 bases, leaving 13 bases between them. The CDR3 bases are TGTGCCAGCAGCCGACTGAGGAGCGGCTACACCTTC. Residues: CASSRLRSGYTF.

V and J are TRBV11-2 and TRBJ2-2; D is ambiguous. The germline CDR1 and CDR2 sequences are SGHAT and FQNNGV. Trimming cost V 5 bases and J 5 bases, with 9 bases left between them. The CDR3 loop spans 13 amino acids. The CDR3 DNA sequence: TGTGCCAGCAGCCCTCAGCGAACCGGGGAGCTGTTTTTT. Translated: CASSPQRTGELFF.